This TCR beta chain came from a study of T-cell reconstitution after alpha-beta-depleted transplantation in children. This CDR3 has 15 residues. The V end was cut by 3 bases, the J end by 0 bases, with 12 bases between. TCRbeta library preparation incorporated unique molecular identifiers. TCRdb re-derived calls from the PCR reads in MiXCR, one entry per CDR3 protein. The repertoire consists of about 540,000 distinct CDR3 sequences, with approximately 20% occurring once and the leading ten covering over 3%. This clonotype originated in a human donor who donated a stem cell graft to a child with acute lymphoblastic leukemia. Specimen: PBMCs from the stem cell graft donor, collected from the stem cell graft. The genes are TRBV12-3 or TRBV12-4 and TRBJ2-7, with D perhaps matching TRBD2 (5 bases). CDR3 sequence (DNA): TGTGCCAGCAGTTTGTATGAGGGTGCCTCCTACGAGCAGTACTTC. It translates to CASSLYEGASYEQYF.